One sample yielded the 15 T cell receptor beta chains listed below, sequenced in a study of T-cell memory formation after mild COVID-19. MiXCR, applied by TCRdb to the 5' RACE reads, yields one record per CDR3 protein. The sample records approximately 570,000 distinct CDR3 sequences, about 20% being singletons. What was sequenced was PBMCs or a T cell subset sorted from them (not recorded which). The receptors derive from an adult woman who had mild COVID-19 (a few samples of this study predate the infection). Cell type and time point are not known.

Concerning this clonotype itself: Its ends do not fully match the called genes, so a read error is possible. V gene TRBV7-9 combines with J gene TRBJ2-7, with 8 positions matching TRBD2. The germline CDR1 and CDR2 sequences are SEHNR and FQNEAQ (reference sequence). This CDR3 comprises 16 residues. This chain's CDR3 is CASRAASGGSSYEKYF. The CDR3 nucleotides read TGTGCCAGCAGGGCTGCAAGCGGGGGTAGCTCCTACGAGAAGTACTTC. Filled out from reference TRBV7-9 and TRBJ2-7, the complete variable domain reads DTGVSQNPRHKITKRGQNVTFRCDPISEHNRLYWYRQTLGQGPEFLTYFQNEAQLEKSRLLSDRFSAERPKGSFSTLEIQRTEQGDSAMYLCASRAASGGSSYEKYFGPGTRLTVT.

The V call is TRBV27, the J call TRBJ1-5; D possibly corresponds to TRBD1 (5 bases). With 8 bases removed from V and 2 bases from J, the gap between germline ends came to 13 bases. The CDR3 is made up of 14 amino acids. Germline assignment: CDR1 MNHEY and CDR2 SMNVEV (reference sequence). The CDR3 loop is CASALGGGNQPQHF. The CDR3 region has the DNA TGTGCCAGCGCCCTTGGGGGGGGCAATCAGCCCCAGCATTTT.

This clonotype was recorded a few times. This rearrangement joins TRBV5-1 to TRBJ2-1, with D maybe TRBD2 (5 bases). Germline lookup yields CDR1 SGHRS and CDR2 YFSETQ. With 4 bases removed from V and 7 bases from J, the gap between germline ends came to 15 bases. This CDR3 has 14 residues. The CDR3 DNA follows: TGCGCCAGCAGCGGGTTGGAGGTTAAGAATGAGCAGTTCTTC. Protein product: CASSGLEVKNEQFF.

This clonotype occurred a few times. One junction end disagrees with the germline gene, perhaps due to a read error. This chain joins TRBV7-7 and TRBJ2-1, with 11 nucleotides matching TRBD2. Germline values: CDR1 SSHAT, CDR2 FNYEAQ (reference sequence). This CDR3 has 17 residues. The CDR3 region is CASSRNLLAGVYNEQFF. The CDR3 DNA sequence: TGTGCTAGCAGCCGAAACCTACTAGCGGGAGTCTACAATGAGCAGTTCTTC.

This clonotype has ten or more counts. The chain's CDR3 is CASSQGEGDRGLEQYF. DNA for the CDR3: TGTGCCAGCAGCCAAGGAGAAGGCGACAGGGGCCTCGAGCAGTACTTC. J is TRBJ2-7 and V is TRBV4-2; TRBD1 matches at 8 bases. Germline values: CDR1 LGHNA, CDR2 YNFKEQ. The CDR3 extends over 16 amino acids. V lost 1 base and J lost 6; bases outside the gene matches: 11.

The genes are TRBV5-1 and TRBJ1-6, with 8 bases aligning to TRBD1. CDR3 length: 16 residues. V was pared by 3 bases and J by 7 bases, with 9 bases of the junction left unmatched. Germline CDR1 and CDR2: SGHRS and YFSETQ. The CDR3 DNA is TGCGCCAGCAGCTCCCGGACAGGGCGTAGGAATTCACCCCTCCACTTT. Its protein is CASSSRTGRRNSPLHF.

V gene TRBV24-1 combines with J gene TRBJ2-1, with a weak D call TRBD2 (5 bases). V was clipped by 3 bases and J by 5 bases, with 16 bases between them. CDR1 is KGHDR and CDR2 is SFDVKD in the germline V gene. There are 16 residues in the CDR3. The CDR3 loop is CATSDPDWRTHNEQFF. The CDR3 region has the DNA TGTGCCACCAGTGATCCGGACTGGCGGACCCACAATGAGCAGTTCTTC.

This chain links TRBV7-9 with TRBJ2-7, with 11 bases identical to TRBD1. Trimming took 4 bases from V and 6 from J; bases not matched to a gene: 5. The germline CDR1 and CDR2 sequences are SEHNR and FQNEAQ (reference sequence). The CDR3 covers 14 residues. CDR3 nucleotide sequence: TGTGCCAGCAGCTCGGGACAGGGGGTGAGCGAGCAGTACTTC. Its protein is CASSSGQGVSEQYF.

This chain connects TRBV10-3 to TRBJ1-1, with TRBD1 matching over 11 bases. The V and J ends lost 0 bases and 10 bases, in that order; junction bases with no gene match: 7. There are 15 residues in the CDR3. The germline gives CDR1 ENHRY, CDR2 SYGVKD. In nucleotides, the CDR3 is TGTGCCATCAGTGAGTCGAGGACAGGGGGCCATGGAGCTTTCTTT. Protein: CAISESRTGGHGAFF.

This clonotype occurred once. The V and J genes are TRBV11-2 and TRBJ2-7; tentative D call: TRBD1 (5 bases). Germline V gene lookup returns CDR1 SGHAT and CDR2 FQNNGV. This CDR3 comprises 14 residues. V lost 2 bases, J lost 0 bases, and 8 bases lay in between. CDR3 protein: CASSLTGFSYEQYF. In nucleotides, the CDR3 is TGTGCCAGCAGCTTAACAGGATTCTCCTACGAGCAGTACTTC.

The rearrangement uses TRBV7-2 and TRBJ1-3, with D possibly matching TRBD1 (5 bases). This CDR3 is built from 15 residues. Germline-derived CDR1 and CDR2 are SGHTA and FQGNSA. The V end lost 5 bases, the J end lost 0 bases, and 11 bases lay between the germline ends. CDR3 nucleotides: TGTGCCAGCAGCAGGGACGGAACCTCTGGAAACACCATATATTTT. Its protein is CASSRDGTSGNTIYF. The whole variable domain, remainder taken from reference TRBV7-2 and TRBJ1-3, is GAGVSQSPSNKVTEKGKDVELRCDPISGHTALYWYRQSLGQGLEFLIYFQGNSAPDKSGLPSDRFSAERTGGSVSTLTIQRTQQEDSAVYLCASSRDGTSGNTIYFGEGSWLTVV.

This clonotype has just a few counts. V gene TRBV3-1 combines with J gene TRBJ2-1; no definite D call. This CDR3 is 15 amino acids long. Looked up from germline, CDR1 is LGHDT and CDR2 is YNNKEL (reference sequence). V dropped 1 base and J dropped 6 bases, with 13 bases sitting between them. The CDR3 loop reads CASSQVSISVNEQFF. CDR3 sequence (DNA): TGTGCCAGCAGCCAAGTTTCAATTTCGGTCAATGAGCAGTTCTTC.

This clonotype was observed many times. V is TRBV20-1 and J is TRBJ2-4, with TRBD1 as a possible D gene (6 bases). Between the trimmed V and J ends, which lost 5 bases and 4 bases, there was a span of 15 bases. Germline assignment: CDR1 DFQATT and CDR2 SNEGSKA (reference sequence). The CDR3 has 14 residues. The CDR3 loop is CSAYPGTTKNIQYF. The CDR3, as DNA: TGCAGTGCTTATCCTGGGACAACTAAAAACATTCAGTACTTC.

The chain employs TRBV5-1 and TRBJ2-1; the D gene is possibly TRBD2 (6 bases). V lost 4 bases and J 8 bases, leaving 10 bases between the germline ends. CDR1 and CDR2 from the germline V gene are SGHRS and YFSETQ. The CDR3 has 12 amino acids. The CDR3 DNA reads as TGCGCCAGCAGCCAGTGGGGGGATGAGCAGTTCTTC. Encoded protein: CASSQWGDEQFF.

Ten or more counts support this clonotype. The CDR3 DNA sequence: TGTGCCAGCAGTCCGGGGACAGGGATAATTTCTGCCTACGAGCAGTACTTC. It is translated as CASSPGTGIISAYEQYF. The genes are TRBV12-3 or TRBV12-4 and TRBJ2-7, with TRBD1 matching over 9 bases. J gave up 2 bases and V 5 bases, and 13 bases lay outside the gene matches. This CDR3 has 17 amino acids.